This TCR beta chain was sequenced in a study of technical replicates of blood from four donors (TCRdb year 2017). Concerning this clone: Its recognized antigen is unknown. No clone much larger than this one lies a single base away; base qualities are absent.

Library method: the immunoSEQ multiplex PCR assay. The clones in this table, taken by TCRdb from immuneACCESS, are in-frame only. Not every clone is retained; where verified, under half of the shortfall comes from an unresolved V gene, and the cause of the rest is unknown. The sample contains 65,000 to 90,000 clones, roughly 93% of them found a single time. Together, the top ten hold 0.25% of the sample. Source material: T cells isolated from PBMCs. The clonotype comes from a human donor in good health.

The nucleotide sequence reads TGTGCCAGCAGCGACAGTCCGGACCCGGGACTAAGCACAGATACGCAGTATTTT. It encodes CASSDSPDPGLSTDTQYF. Rearrangement joined TRBV9 to TRBJ2-3, and 7 bases in between align with TRBD2. CDR1 and CDR2 (SGDLS, YYNGEE) derive from the germline V gene. The CDR3, cysteine through phenylalanine, is 18 amino acids long. Only the CDR3 portion is preserved as DNA: 54 bases, with reading frame beginning at the first base. Unmatched junction bases come to 13, with V trimmed by 3 bases and J by 0 bases.